This paragraph reports one TCR beta chain. Antigen unknown. With 0 bases removed from V and 4 bases from J, the gap between germline ends came to 13 bases. Germline CDR1 reads SGHRS; CDR2 reads YFSETQ. The CDR3 has 15 amino acids. Regulatory T cells were sorted from blood as CD4+ CD25-high CD127-low cells. This record belongs to a study of regulatory and conventional T cells in RAG deficiency. Findings and limits, study-wide: Omenn patients showed >85% Treg-Tconv overlap and shorter CDR3 lengths. Sorted Omenn CD25-high CD127-low cells may not be bona fide Tregs. Treg unique TCR beta sequences were 90 to 100-fold fewer in Omenn syndrome and CID/AS patients than controls.

Only in-frame clones appear in the TCRdb table, and some are missing; sequencing was by immunoSEQ multiplex PCR. Of about 19,000 clones in the sample, approximately 88% were seen once. Separately, the same data were catalogued under a study of regulatory T cells. That work contributes: Amplification used 52 TRBV primers and 13 TRBJ primers. In patients, unique TRB V-J pairs were restricted and V/J usage skewed, especially in Tregs.

The V and J genes are TRBV5-1 and TRBJ1-2, with D perhaps TRBD1 (5 bases). The TCR originated in a human donor in good health. The specimen was Tregs sorted from blood. In nucleotides, the CDR3 is TGCGCCAGCAGCTTGGGGGTACAGGCAGGCTATGGCTACACCTTC. It specifies CASSLGVQAGYGYTF.